These 2 T cell receptor beta chains were all obtained from the same sample, sequenced in a study of CD4 T cells in relation to SARS-CoV-2 and coronaviruses (dated by TCRdb to the early 2020s). Preparation of the library involved the immunoSEQ multiplex PCR assay. Held by TCRdb, this immuneACCESS table contains in-frame sequences only and omits some clones. Under half of the omission traces to an unresolved V gene where checked; the cause of the rest is unknown. This sample is represented by around 22,000 clones; about 80% of them were singletons. The ten largest clones capture approximately 13% of the sample. These receptors' antigens are unknown. CD4+ T cells from unexposed donors were collected before the COVID-19 pandemic (2011-2018). After approximately 11 days of culture, CD4+ T cells were isolated with the EasySep CD4+ T cell isolation kit. Input material: CD4+ T cells from PBMCs, cultured in vitro. Receptor source: a human donor in good health.

The rearrangement joins TRBV28 to TRBJ1-2; D uncertain. The CDR3 sequence is 15 residues long. Germline V CDR1 and CDR2: MDHEN, SYDVKM. The V end was cut by 1 base, the J end by 1 base, with 10 bases between. The DNA of the CDR3 is TGTGCCAGCAGTTTATTGAGAATCAATAACTATGGCTACACCTTC. Encoded protein: CASSLLRINNYGYTF.

The chain carries TRBV12-3 or TRBV12-4 and TRBJ1-2; D is unclear. V was trimmed by 2 bases and J by 10 bases, leaving 14 bases between them. This CDR3 is built from 13 residues. This CDR3 reads CASSLSSSKDYTF. For the CDR3, the DNA is TGTGCCAGCAGTTTATCCAGTAGTAAGGACTACACCTTC.